One and the same sample provided the 17 T cell receptor beta chains below, sequenced in a study of T cell clones after liver transplantation. Sequencing was performed with immunoSEQ multiplex PCR; in TCRdb, only in-frame clones are kept and a portion is missing. Here the sample spans roughly 100,000 clones, about 86% being singletons. The input for sequencing was CD4+ T cells from blood, taken approximately 50 months after liver transplant. The receptor source for this set is a human patient who received a liver transplant. Part of the T cells may come from the graft donor.

This clone was recorded a few times. The rearrangement uses TRBV6-1 and TRBJ2-7; D tentatively reads TRBD1 or TRBD2 (5 bases each). This CDR3 comprises 15 residues. The V gene lost 1 base and the J gene lost 2 bases, with 12 bases spanning the gap. Germline V CDR1 and CDR2: MNHNS, SASEGT. CDR3 region: CASSEGDLAPYEQYF. Written as DNA, the CDR3 is TGTGCCAGCAGTGAAGGGGACCTTGCCCCCTACGAGCAGTACTTC.

This clone was seen only once. The chain links TRBV5-4 to TRBJ2-7; the D gene could be TRBD1 or TRBD2 (5 bases each). The CDR3 runs to 14 residues. V was pared by 5 bases and J by 0 bases, with 12 bases between. Germline lookup yields CDR1 SGHNT and CDR2 YYREEE (reference sequence). The CDR3 DNA reads TGTGCCAGCAGTTCCCGAGGGGCCTCCTACGAGCAGTACTTC. It encodes CASSSRGASYEQYF.

This chain uses TRBV28 with TRBJ1-3; 8 bases are shared with TRBD1. With 7 bases clipped from V and 2 bases from J, the junction kept 4 bases outside the gene matches. This CDR3 spans 14 amino acids. Germline V lookup: CDR1 MDHEN, CDR2 SYDVKM. This CDR3 reads CASKAGGTGNTIYF. The CDR3 DNA reads TGTGCCAGCAAGGCAGGGGGCACTGGAAACACCATATATTTT.

The V call is TRBV28, the J call TRBJ2-1, with D maybe TRBD2 (6 bases). Trimming pared 3 bases from V and 7 bases from J, leaving 13 bases between. There are 14 residues in the CDR3. CDR1 and CDR2 (germline): MDHEN, SYDVKM. Here the CDR3 reads CASSLGRSRNEQFF. The CDR3 coding sequence is TGTGCCAGCAGTTTGGGGAGGTCCAGGAATGAGCAGTTCTTC. Variable domain in full (rest from reference TRBV28 and TRBJ2-1): DVKVTQSSRYLVKRTGEKVFLECVQDMDHENMFWYRQDPGLGLRLIYFSYDVKMKEKGDIPEGYSVSREKKERFSLILESASTNQTSMYLCASSLGRSRNEQFFGPGTRLTVL.

The rearrangement uses TRBV5-1 and TRBJ2-2, with no clear D. CDR1 and CDR2 (germline): SGHRS, YFSETQ. Trimming left V 7 bases short and J 5 bases short, with 18 bases between. The CDR3 is 15 amino acids. Written as DNA, the CDR3 is TGCGCCAGCGTTCCGGGCCCAGATGGGACCGGGGAGCTGTTTTTT. Translated, it gives CASVPGPDGTGELFF. The variable domain in full, completed from reference TRBV5-1 and TRBJ2-2, reads KAGVTQTPRYLIKTRGQQVTLSCSPISGHRSVSWYQQTPGQGLQFLFEYFSETQRNKGNFPGRFSGRQFSNSRSEMNVSTLELGDSALYLCASVPGPDGTGELFFGEGSRLTVL.

The V and J genes are TRBV4-3 and TRBJ1-5; D gene ambiguous. V was cut by 0 bases and J by 5 bases, with 11 bases left in between. Germline V lookup: CDR1 LGHNA, CDR2 YSLEER. This CDR3 spans 15 amino acids. This CDR3 is CASSQDLRLYQPQHF. DNA of the CDR3: TGCGCCAGCAGCCAAGATCTGAGGTTATATCAGCCCCAGCATTTT.

A few counts support this clone. The gene calls are TRBV9 and TRBJ2-3, with D perhaps matching TRBD1 (6 bases). V was trimmed by 4 bases and J by 1 base, leaving 13 bases between them. This CDR3 contains 15 residues. The V gene's germline CDR1 is SGDLS and CDR2 YYNGEE. CDR3 amino acids: CASSFTGLGTDTQYF. Here the CDR3 DNA reads TGTGCCAGCAGCTTTACAGGGTTGGGCACAGATACGCAGTATTTT.

This chain connects TRBV5-6 to TRBJ2-6; tentatively, D is TRBD1 (6 bases). Germline lookup yields CDR1 SGHDT and CDR2 YYEEEE. V was shortened by 2 bases and J by 1 base, with 7 bases between the two germline ends. The length of the CDR3 is 15 residues. The CDR3 loop is CASSLTGSGANVLTF. For the CDR3, the DNA is TGTGCCAGCAGCTTAACAGGGTCTGGGGCCAACGTCCTGACTTTC.

The chain employs TRBV4-3 and TRBJ2-2; D is uncertain. The germline V gene has CDR1 LGHNA and CDR2 YSLEER. V was cut by 1 base and J by 6 bases, with 9 bases left in between. The CDR3 spans 14 residues. CDR3 coding DNA: TGCGCCAGCAGCCAAGGTCAAGACTCCGGGGAGCTGTTTTTT. Protein product: CASSQGQDSGELFF.

The rearrangement uses TRBV18 and TRBJ2-3; 10 bases map to TRBD1. The CDR3 covers 14 residues. Trimming at V came to 4 bases and at J to 3 bases, leaving 1 base not matched to a gene. Germline V CDR1 and CDR2: KGHSH, LQKENI. The CDR3 loop is CASSRDRGTDTQYF. DNA of the CDR3: TGTGCCAGCTCACGGGACAGGGGTACAGATACGCAGTATTTT.

This clone was counted only a few times. The J gene is TRBJ1-2, the V gene TRBV5-3; possibly TRBD1 for D (5 bases). TRBV5-3 is an ORF, and what it does is uncertain. The V and J ends lost 8 bases and 4 bases respectively, with 18 bases between them. The CDR3 sequence is 14 residues long. For the CDR3, the DNA is TGTGCCAGCAGCCTACCGACAGCTGGCTATGGCTACACCTTC. This sequence encodes CASSLPTAGYGYTF.

This CDR3 reads CASSLEQARYEKLFF. The CDR3 nucleotides are TGTGCCAGCAGCTTGGAACAGGCTAGATATGAAAAACTGTTTTTT. The chain employs TRBV5-6 and TRBJ1-4; the D gene is possibly TRBD1 (5 bases). This CDR3 is built from 15 residues. CDR1 is SGHDT and CDR2 is YYEEEE in the germline V gene. V was cut by 0 bases and J by 6 bases, with 12 bases left in between.

The chain carries TRBV25-1 and TRBJ2-1; D unresolved. V was pared by 1 base and J by 9 bases, with 10 bases between. CDR1 and CDR2 (germline): MGHDK, SYGVNS. This CDR3 spans 13 amino acids. The CDR3 is CASSEFSWGEQFF. The CDR3 DNA is TGTGCCAGCAGTGAATTTAGCTGGGGTGAGCAGTTCTTC. Complete variable domain (other parts from reference TRBV25-1 and TRBJ2-1): EADIYQTPRYLVIGTGKKITLECSQTMGHDKMYWYQQDPGMELHLIHYSYGVNSTEKGDLSSESTVSRIRTEHFPLTLESARPSHTSQYLCASSEFSWGEQFFGPGTRLTVL.

The chain couples TRBV30 to TRBJ2-5; 7 bases are shared with TRBD2. Looked up from germline, CDR1 is GTSNPN and CDR2 is SVGIG (reference sequence). This CDR3 is built from 12 residues. V shed 8 bases, J shed 5 bases, and the junction held 8 bases outside the gene matches. CDR3 nucleotides: TGTGCCGGGGACCGGGGAGGGGAGACCCAGTACTTC. Protein product: CAGDRGGETQYF.

The chain carries TRBV29-1 and TRBJ2-5, with TRBD1 identical over 8 bases. In germline, CDR1 is SQVTM, CDR2 ANQGSEA. The CDR3 has 14 amino acids. Germline trimming cut 0 bases from V and 2 bases from J; bases unmatched to any gene: 2. CDR3 loop: CSVEDNRGQETQYF. CDR3 coding DNA: TGCAGCGTTGAAGACAACAGGGGGCAAGAGACCCAGTACTTC. Full variable domain (rest looked up from reference TRBV29-1 and TRBJ2-5): SAVISQKPSRDICQRGTSLTIQCQVDSQVTMMFWYRQQPGQSLTLIATANQGSEATYESGFVIDKFPISRPNLTFSTLTVSNMSPEDSSIYLCSVEDNRGQETQYFGPGTRLLVL.

V and J are TRBV29-1 and TRBJ2-3; D gene ambiguous. Trimming took 6 bases from V and 4 from J, leaving 14 bases between them. The CDR3 runs 13 residues. Germline CDR1 reads SQVTM; CDR2 reads ANQGSEA. The CDR3 DNA follows: TGCAGCGTACCGGCCCAGCTAGCAGATACGCAGTATTTT. It specifies CSVPAQLADTQYF.

The chain employs TRBV4-2 and TRBJ2-7; 8 positions match TRBD2. This CDR3 has 16 residues. The V segment lost 4 bases and the J segment 5 bases; nucleotides outside the gene matches: 13. Germline-derived CDR1 and CDR2 are LGHNA and YNFKEQ. CDR3 residues: CASSPLVAGFGDEQYF. The DNA for the CDR3 is TGTGCCAGCAGCCCCCTTGTAGCGGGATTTGGGGACGAGCAGTACTTC.